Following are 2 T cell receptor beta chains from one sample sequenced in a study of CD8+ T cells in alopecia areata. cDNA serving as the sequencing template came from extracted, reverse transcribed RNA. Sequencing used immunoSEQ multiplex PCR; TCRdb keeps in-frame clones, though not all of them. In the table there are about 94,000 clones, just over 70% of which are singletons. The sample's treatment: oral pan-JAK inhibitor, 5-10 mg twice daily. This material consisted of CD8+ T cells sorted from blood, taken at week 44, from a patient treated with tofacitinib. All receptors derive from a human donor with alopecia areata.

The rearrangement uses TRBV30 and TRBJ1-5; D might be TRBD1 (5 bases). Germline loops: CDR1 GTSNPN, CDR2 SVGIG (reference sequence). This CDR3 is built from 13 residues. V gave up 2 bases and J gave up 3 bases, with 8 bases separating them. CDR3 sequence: CAWSRGSNQPQHF. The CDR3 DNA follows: TGTGCCTGGAGTAGGGGTTCCAATCAGCCCCAGCATTTT. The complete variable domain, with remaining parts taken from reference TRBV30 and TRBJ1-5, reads SQTIHQWPATLVQPVGSPLSLECTVEGTSNPNLYWYRQAAGRGLQLLFYSVGIGQISSEVPQNLSASRPQDRQFILSSKKLLLSDSGFYLCAWSRGSNQPQHFGDGTRLSIL.

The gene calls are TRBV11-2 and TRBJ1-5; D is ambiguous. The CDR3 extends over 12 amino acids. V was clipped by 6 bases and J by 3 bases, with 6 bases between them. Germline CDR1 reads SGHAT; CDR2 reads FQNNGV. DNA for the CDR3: TGTGCCAGCAGTCAGAACAATCAGCCCCAGCATTTT. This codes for CASSQNNQPQHF.